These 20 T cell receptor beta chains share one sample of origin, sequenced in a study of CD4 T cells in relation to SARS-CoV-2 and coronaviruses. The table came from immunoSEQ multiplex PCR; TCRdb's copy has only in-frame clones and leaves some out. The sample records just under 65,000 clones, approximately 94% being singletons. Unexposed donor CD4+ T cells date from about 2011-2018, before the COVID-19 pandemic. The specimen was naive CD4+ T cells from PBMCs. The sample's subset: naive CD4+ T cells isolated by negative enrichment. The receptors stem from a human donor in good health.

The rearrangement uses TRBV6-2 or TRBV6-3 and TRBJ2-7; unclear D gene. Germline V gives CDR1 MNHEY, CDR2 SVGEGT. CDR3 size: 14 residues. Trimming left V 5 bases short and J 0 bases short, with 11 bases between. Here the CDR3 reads CASSATTSSYEQYF. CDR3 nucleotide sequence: TGTGCCAGCAGTGCCACCACGTCCTCCTACGAGCAGTACTTC.

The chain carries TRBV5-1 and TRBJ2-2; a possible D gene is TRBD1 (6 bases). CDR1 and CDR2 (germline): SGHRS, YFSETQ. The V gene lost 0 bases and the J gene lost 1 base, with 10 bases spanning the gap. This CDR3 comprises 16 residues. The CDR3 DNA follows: TGCGCCAGCAGCTTGGGACAGGTCGTGAACACCGGGGAGCTGTTTTTT. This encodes CASSLGQVVNTGELFF. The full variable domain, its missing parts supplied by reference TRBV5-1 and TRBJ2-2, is KAGVTQTPRYLIKTRGQQVTLSCSPISGHRSVSWYQQTPGQGLQFLFEYFSETQRNKGNFPGRFSGRQFSNSRSEMNVSTLELGDSALYLCASSLGQVVNTGELFFGEGSRLTVL.

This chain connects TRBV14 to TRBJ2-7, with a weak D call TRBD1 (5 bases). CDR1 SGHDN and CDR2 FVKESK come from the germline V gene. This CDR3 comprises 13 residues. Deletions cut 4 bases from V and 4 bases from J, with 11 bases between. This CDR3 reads CASSRSDRYEQYF. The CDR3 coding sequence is TGTGCCAGCAGCCGGTCCGACAGATACGAGCAGTACTTC.

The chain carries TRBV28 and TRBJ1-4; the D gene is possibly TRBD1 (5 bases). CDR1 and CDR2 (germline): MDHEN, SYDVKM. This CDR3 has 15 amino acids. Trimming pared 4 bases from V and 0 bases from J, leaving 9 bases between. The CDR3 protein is CASSSGGATNEKLFF. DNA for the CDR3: TGTGCCAGCAGTTCAGGAGGGGCAACTAATGAAAAACTGTTTTTT.

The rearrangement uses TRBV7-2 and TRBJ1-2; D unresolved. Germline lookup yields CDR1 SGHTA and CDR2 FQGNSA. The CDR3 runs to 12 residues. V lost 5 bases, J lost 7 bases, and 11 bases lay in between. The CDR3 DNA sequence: TGTGCCAGCAGCCCATCAGCTCTTGGCTACACCTTC. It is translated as CASSPSALGYTF. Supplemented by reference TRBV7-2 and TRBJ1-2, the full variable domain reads GAGVSQSPSNKVTEKGKDVELRCDPISGHTALYWYRQSLGQGLEFLIYFQGNSAPDKSGLPSDRFSAERTGGSVSTLTIQRTQQEDSAVYLCASSPSALGYTFGSGTRLTVV.

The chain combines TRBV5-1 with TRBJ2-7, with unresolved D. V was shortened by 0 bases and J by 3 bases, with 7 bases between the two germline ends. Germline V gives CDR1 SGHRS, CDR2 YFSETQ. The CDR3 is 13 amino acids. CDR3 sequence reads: CASSLGSFYEQYF. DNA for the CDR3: TGCGCCAGCAGCTTGGGGAGTTTCTACGAGCAGTACTTC.

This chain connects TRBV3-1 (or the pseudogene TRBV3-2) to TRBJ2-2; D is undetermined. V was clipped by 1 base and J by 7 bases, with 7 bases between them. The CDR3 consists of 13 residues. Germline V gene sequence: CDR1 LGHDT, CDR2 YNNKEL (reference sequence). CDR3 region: CASSQVGFGELFF. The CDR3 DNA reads TGTGCCAGCAGCCAAGTTGGGTTCGGGGAGCTGTTTTTT.

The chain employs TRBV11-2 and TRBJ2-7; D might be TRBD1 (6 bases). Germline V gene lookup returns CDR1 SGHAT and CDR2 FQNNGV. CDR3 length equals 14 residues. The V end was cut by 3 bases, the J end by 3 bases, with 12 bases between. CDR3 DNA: TGTGCCAGCAGCTTCGACAGGCCTCGCTACGAGCAGTACTTC. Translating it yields CASSFDRPRYEQYF.

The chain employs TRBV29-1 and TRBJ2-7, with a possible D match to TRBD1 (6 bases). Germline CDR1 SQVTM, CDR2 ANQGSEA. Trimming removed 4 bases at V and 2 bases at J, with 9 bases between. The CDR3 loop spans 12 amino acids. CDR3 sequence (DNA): TGCAGCGTTGCCCCAGGGGCCTACGAGCAGTACTTC. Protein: CSVAPGAYEQYF.

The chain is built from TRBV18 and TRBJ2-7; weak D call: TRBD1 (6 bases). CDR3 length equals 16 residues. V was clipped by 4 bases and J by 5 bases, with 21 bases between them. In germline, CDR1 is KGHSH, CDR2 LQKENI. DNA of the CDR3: TGTGCCAGCTCACTAACGACAGGATCAACGGGCCACGAGCAGTACTTC. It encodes CASSLTTGSTGHEQYF.

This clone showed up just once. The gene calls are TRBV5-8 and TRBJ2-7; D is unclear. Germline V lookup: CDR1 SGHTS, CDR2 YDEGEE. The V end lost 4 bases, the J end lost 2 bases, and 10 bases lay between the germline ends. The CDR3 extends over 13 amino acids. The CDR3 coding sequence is TGTGCCAGCAGCACGCTAACCACCTACGAGCAGTACTTC. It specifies CASSTLTTYEQYF.

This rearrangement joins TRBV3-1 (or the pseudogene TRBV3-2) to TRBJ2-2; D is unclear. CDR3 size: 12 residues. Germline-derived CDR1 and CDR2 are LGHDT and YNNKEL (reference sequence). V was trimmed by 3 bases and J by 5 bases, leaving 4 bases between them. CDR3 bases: TGTGCCAGCAGCCAGGATACCGGGGAGCTGTTTTTT. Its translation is CASSQDTGELFF.

The CDR3 spells CSASLQAFF. The CDR3, as DNA: TGCAGTGCTAGCTTACAAGCTTTCTTT. This rearrangement joins TRBV20-1 to TRBJ1-1; D unresolved. Germline CDR1 DFQATT, CDR2 SNEGSKA (reference sequence). Trimming pared 3 bases from V and 9 bases from J, leaving 5 bases between. This CDR3 has 9 residues.

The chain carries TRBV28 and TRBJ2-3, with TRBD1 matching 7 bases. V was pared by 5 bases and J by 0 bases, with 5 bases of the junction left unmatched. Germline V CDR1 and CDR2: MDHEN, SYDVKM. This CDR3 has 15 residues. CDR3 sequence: CASSPGTASTDTQYF. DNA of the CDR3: TGTGCCAGCAGTCCCGGGACAGCAAGCACAGATACGCAGTATTTT.

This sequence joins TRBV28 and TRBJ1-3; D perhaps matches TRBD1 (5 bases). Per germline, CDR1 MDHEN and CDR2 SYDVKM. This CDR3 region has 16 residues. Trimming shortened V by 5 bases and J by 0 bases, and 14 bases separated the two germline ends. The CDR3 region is CASSLLKTGSGNTIYF. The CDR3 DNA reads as TGTGCCAGCAGTCTTCTTAAAACAGGCTCTGGAAACACCATATATTTT.

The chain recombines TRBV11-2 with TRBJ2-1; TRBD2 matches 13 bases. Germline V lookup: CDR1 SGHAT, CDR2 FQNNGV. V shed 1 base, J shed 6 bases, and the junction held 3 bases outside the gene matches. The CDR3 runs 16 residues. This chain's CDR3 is CASSLAGLAGPNEQFF. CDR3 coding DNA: TGTGCCAGCAGCTTAGCGGGACTAGCGGGGCCCAATGAGCAGTTCTTC.

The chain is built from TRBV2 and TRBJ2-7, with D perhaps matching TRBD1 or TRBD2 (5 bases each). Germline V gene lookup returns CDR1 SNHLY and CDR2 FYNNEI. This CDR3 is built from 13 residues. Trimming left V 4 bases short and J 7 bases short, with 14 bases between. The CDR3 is CASSGGPPAEQYF. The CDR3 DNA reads TGTGCCAGCAGTGGGGGACCTCCCGCGGAGCAGTACTTC.

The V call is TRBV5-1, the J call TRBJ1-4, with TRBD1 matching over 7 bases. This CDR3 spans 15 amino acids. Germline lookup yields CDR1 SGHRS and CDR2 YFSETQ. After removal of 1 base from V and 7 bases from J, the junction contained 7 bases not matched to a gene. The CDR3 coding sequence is TGCGCCAGCAGCTTGCAGGGGGTAGGATCTGAAAAACTGTTTTTT. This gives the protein CASSLQGVGSEKLFF. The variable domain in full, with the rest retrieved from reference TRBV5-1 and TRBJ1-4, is KAGVTQTPRYLIKTRGQQVTLSCSPISGHRSVSWYQQTPGQGLQFLFEYFSETQRNKGNFPGRFSGRQFSNSRSEMNVSTLELGDSALYLCASSLQGVGSEKLFFGSGTQLSVL.

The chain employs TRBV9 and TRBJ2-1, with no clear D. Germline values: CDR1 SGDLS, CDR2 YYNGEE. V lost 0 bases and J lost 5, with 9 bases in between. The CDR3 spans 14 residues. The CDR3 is CASSVATSNNEQFF. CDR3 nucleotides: TGTGCCAGCAGCGTAGCTACAAGTAACAATGAGCAGTTCTTC.

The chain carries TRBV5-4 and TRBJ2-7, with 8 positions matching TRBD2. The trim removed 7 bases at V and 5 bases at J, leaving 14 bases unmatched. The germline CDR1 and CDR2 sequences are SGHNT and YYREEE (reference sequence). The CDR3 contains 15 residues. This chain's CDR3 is CASAFVGGLGDEQYF. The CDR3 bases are TGTGCCAGCGCTTTTGTAGGGGGACTAGGGGACGAGCAGTACTTC.